One and the same sample provided the 14 T cell receptor beta chains below, sequenced in a study of cytomegalovirus exposure and HLA in healthy donors. The PCR contained 60 Vbeta and 13 Jbeta primers. The data were produced by immunoSEQ multiplex PCR, yet TCRdb's version contains in-frame clones alone and is incomplete. This repertoire includes fewer than 150,000 clones. Sequences were obtained from PBMCs. The receptor set was obtained from a woman between 55 and 75 years old in good health and CMV-seronegative.

The chain joins TRBV14 to TRBJ1-4; D call uncertain. The germline V gene has CDR1 SGHDN and CDR2 FVKESK. Trimming took 2 bases from V and 7 from J, leaving 14 bases between them. There are 15 residues in the CDR3. The CDR3 here is CASSQTATPGEKLFF. CDR3 DNA: TGTGCCAGCAGCCAAACCGCCACCCCGGGTGAAAAACTGTTTTTT.

The chain links TRBV5-8 to TRBJ1-5, with 9 bases aligning to TRBD1. The germline V gene encodes CDR1 SGHTS and CDR2 YDEGEE. This CDR3 is 15 amino acids long. V gave up 4 bases and J gave up 4 bases; unmatched junction bases: 6. CDR3: CASSLQGAANQPQHF. DNA of the CDR3: TGTGCCAGCAGCCTACAGGGGGCGGCAAATCAGCCCCAGCATTTT.

The CDR3 spells CASSINLVHRTSTDTQYF. The DNA for the CDR3 is TGTGCCAGTAGTATAAATCTGGTCCACAGAACTAGCACAGATACGCAGTATTTT. The J gene is TRBJ2-3, the V gene TRBV19, with unresolved D. V shed 2 bases and J shed 0 bases, with 18 bases lying between them. Germline lookup yields CDR1 LNHDA and CDR2 SQIVND (reference sequence). The CDR3 consists of 18 residues.

The gene calls are TRBV15 and TRBJ1-1; D remains ambiguous. V shed 5 bases and J shed 3 bases, with 16 bases lying between them. Germline CDR1 reads LNHNV; CDR2 reads YYDKDF (reference sequence). The CDR3 length is 15 residues. The CDR3 region has the DNA TGTGCCACCAGCTTGTCGGGAGTGATGGACACTGAAGCTTTCTTT. This codes for CATSLSGVMDTEAFF.

This chain links TRBV2 with TRBJ2-5, with D perhaps matching TRBD1 (5 bases). Trimming cost V 6 bases and J 4 bases, with 15 bases left between them. This CDR3 has 14 amino acids. Germline-derived CDR1 and CDR2 are SNHLY and FYNNEI. The CDR3 here is CASRPRAARETQYF. In DNA form, the CDR3 reads TGTGCCAGCAGGCCCAGGGCCGCTAGAGAGACCCAGTACTTC.

This chain links TRBV25-1 with TRBJ1-1; a weak D match, TRBD1 (6 bases). Germline V CDR1 and CDR2: MGHDK, SYGVNS. There are 16 residues in the CDR3. V was pared by 0 bases and J by 4 bases, with 15 bases between. CDR3 nucleotide sequence: TGTGCCAGCAGTGAATATGGGGAAGGGGGTGGCACTGAAGCTTTCTTT. As protein: CASSEYGEGGGTEAFF. The variable domain in full, with the rest retrieved from reference TRBV25-1 and TRBJ1-1, is EADIYQTPRYLVIGTGKKITLECSQTMGHDKMYWYQQDPGMELHLIHYSYGVNSTEKGDLSSESTVSRIRTEHFPLTLESARPSHTSQYLCASSEYGEGGGTEAFFGQGTRLTVV.

The CDR3 bases are TGTGCCAGCGCCGGGGGAAATAATGAAAAACTGTTTTTT. Translating it yields CASAGGNNEKLFF. V is TRBV6-1 and J is TRBJ1-4, with D possibly TRBD1 on 5 matching bases. Per germline, CDR1 MNHNS and CDR2 SASEGT. Trimming took off 8 bases at V and 4 bases at J, with 11 bases between the two ends. This CDR3 region has 13 residues.

This chain uses TRBV9 with TRBJ2-3; TRBD2 aligns across 9 bases. The length of the CDR3 is 17 residues. Germline loops: CDR1 SGDLS, CDR2 YYNGEE. J gave up 1 base and V 0 bases, and 6 bases lay outside the gene matches. CDR3: CASSVAMSSGGTDTQYF. Here the CDR3 DNA reads TGTGCCAGCAGCGTAGCTATGTCTAGCGGGGGCACAGATACGCAGTATTTT. Full variable domain (outside the CDR3, taken from reference TRBV9 and TRBJ2-3): DSGVTQTPKHLITATGQRVTLRCSPRSGDLSVYWYQQSLDQGLQFLIQYYNGEERAKGNILERFSAQQFPDLHSELNLSSLELGDSALYFCASSVAMSSGGTDTQYFGPGTRLTVL.

V usage is TRBV30 and J usage is TRBJ2-5; 12 bases fit TRBD2. After removal of 5 bases from V and 4 bases from J, the junction contained 5 bases not matched to a gene. CDR1 and CDR2 from the germline V gene are GTSNPN and SVGIG (reference sequence). The CDR3 consists of 14 residues. The CDR3, as DNA: TGTGCCTGGGGCGGACTAGCGGGATTAGAGACCCAGTACTTC. It yields the protein CAWGGLAGLETQYF.

The CDR3 DNA follows: TGCGCCAGCAGCATCTCCGGGACAGCCGCCTACTATGGCTACACCTTC. Its translation is CASSISGTAAYYGYTF. J is TRBJ1-2 and V is TRBV5-1; 7 nucleotides match TRBD1. The CDR3 covers 16 residues. The germline CDR1 and CDR2 sequences are SGHRS and YFSETQ. The V segment lost 4 bases and the J segment 3 bases; nucleotides outside the gene matches: 12.

The CDR3 spells CASSPTSAGELFF. The CDR3 DNA is TGTGCCAGCAGCCCGACTTCAGCCGGGGAGCTGTTTTTT. The J gene is TRBJ2-2, the V gene TRBV7-3; no clear D. The CDR3 is 13 amino acids. The V gene's germline CDR1 is SGHTA and CDR2 FQGTGA. The V and J ends lost 5 bases and 6 bases respectively, with 10 bases between them.

This chain uses TRBV11-2 with TRBJ2-1, with 12 nucleotides matching TRBD2. The CDR3 is 15 residues long. The V gene end was trimmed by 5 bases and the J gene end by 7 bases; junction bases not matched to a gene: 6. Per germline, CDR1 SGHAT and CDR2 FQNNGV. This CDR3 reads CASSPSGRVGNEQFF. In DNA form, the CDR3 reads TGTGCCAGCAGCCCTAGCGGGAGGGTAGGTAATGAGCAGTTCTTC.

Of note for this clone: At one end, the junction sequence differs from germline, possibly due to a read error. The chain employs TRBV7-7 and TRBJ2-2; 8 nucleotides agree with TRBD1. The CDR3 spans 15 residues. Per germline, CDR1 SSHAT and CDR2 FNYEAQ (reference sequence). The CDR3 nucleotides are TGTGCTAGCAGCCCAACAGGGGGGAACACCGGGGAGCTGTTTTTT. Translation: CASSPTGGNTGELFF.

The chain joins TRBV5-1 to TRBJ1-6; 9 bases agree with TRBD1. The CDR3 runs 17 residues. Germline V gives CDR1 SGHRS, CDR2 YFSETQ. The junction had 13 bases not matched to a gene; V was cut back by 2 bases and J by 10 bases. CDR3 sequence (DNA): TGCGCCAGCAGCTTACTCGGCAGGGACAGGGCTGACTCACCCCTCCACTTT. Its protein product is CASSLLGRDRADSPLHF.